The sequence of this TCR beta chain was determined in a study of cytotoxic CD8 clonotypes in ibrutinib-treated CLL. On the study more broadly: By median around 74 months, roughly 12 had progressed and around 14 stayed remitted; responses had been 2 complete and about 25 partial. It was after a median around twelve months of treatment, range 6 to 36, that response samples were taken.

Assay used: immunoSEQ multiplex PCR; TCRdb lists only in-frame clones, some missing. The data show about 50,000 clones, roughly three fifths seen once. V was clipped by 3 bases and J by 4 bases, with 9 bases between them. CDR3 length: 14 amino acids. Germline V CDR1 and CDR2: WNHNN, SYGVQD (reference sequence). This sample comprised PBMCs, obtained after 24 months of ibrutinib treatment. The receptor comes from a human donor with chronic lymphocytic leukemia. This chain connects TRBV10-1 to TRBJ2-2; TRBD1 might be the D (5 bases). The CDR3 loop is CASSEQVLTGELFF. CDR3 bases: TGCGCCAGCAGTGAACAGGTGCTCACCGGGGAGCTGTTTTTT.